The T cell receptor beta chain described here comes from a study of siplizumab effects on memory and regulatory T cells. Findings and limits, study-wide: Controls showed an average of around 30% Treg-derived mappable alloreactive CD4+ clones, while siplizumab showed about 69%. Fewer alloreactive sequences mapped to unstimulated CD4+ memory cells under siplizumab. A naive or memory phenotype could not be assigned to roughly 75-96% of the proliferating CD4+ or CD8+ clones. A major contribution to the alloresponse seemed to be made by naive T cells, which seemed more diverse than memory cells.

TCRdb's table, derived via immunoSEQ multiplex PCR, lists solely in-frame clones and lacks some. The sample consists of about 87,000 clones, approximately 95% of them appearing once. Notes on this clone: The target antigen is unknown.

From germline, CDR1 is SEHNR and CDR2 FQNEAQ (reference sequence). CDR3 size: 13 residues. Trimming shortened V by 5 bases and J by 5 bases, and 10 bases separated the two germline ends. This chain connects TRBV7-9 to TRBJ2-1; unclear D gene. The TCR sequence derives from a human donor in good health. Input material: non-Treg CD4+ T cells sorted from blood. CDR3 DNA sequence: TGTGCCAGCAGCCCTAGAGCAAACAATGAGCAGTTCTTC. Residues: CASSPRANNEQFF.